This TCR beta chain is from a study of CD8+ T cells in alopecia areata. Indicated treatment: oral pan-JAK inhibitor, 5-10 mg twice daily. Note on this clone: Its target is not known.

CDR1 and CDR2 from the germline V gene are SQVTM and ANQGSEA. V was cut by 2 bases and J by 6 bases, with 7 bases left in between. CDR3 length: 12 residues. The study's findings and limits: With just one nonresponder, it is still uncertain whether baseline CD8+ expansion relates to response.

Extracted from the samples, RNA was reverse transcribed into cDNA to serve as the sequencing template. Produced via immunoSEQ multiplex PCR; TCRdb's table is partial and in-frame only. The sample holds 90,000 to 150,000 clones, 53% seen once. This sample comprised CD4+ T cells sorted from blood, obtained at week 4, from a patient treated with tofacitinib. This TCR was sampled from a human donor with alopecia areata. The chain is built from TRBV29-1 and TRBJ2-2; unclear D gene. CDR3 DNA: TGCAGCGTTGAAAGTCGGGCCGGGGAGCTGTTTTTT. This sequence encodes CSVESRAGELFF.